These 4 T cell receptor beta chains originate from one sample sequenced in a study of tumor-infiltrating lymphocytes in primary liver carcinoma. A primer in the constant region served to generate TCR beta cDNA from approximately 460 ng of total RNA. Slightly modified ARM-PCR, run as three nested multiplex PCR rounds, produced the TCR beta libraries. TRBV1-TRBV30 forward primers paired with a C-beta reverse primer drove the first two PCR rounds, about 10 cycles each. TCRdb independently ran MiXCR on the multiplex PCR reads; one entry per CDR3 protein. The sample records approximately 330,000 distinct CDR3 sequences, about two thirds being singletons. Researchers drew blood RNA from unsorted whole blood and extracted germline DNA as well. Sequenced: peripheral blood. Receptors originate from a man aged 40-50 years with primary liver carcinoma and hepatitis B virus infection.

CDR3 DNA: TGTGCCAGCACCTTGGGGACTAGCGGGAGTGACACCTACGTTGAGCAGTTCTTC. It translates to CASTLGTSGSDTYVEQFF. The chain recombines TRBV11-2 with TRBJ2-1, with 14 nucleotides matching TRBD2. Germline V gene sequence: CDR1 SGHAT, CDR2 FQNNGV. J gave up 9 bases and V 7 bases, and 17 bases lay outside the gene matches. This CDR3 comprises 18 residues.

This clonotype was observed a few times. The chain combines TRBV5-6 with TRBJ2-5, with 7 bases identical to TRBD1. Germline V lookup: CDR1 SGHDT, CDR2 YYEEEE. The CDR3 extends over 12 amino acids. V shed 4 bases and J 5 bases; nucleotides not matched to a gene: 2. CDR3 residues: CASSRGPETQYF. CDR3 sequence (DNA): TGTGCCAGCAGCAGGGGGCCGGAGACCCAGTACTTC. Looking up the rest from reference TRBV5-6 and TRBJ2-5 gives the full variable domain: DAGVTQSPTHLIKTRGQQVTLRCSPKSGHDTVSWYQQALGQGPQFIFQYYEEEERQRGNFPDRFSGHQFPNYSSELNVNALLLGDSALYLCASSRGPETQYFGPGTRLLVL.

The rearrangement uses TRBV7-3 and TRBJ1-1; TRBD1 agrees at 7 bases. Germline lookup yields CDR1 SGHTA and CDR2 FQGTGA. CDR3 length: 12 residues. V lost 0 bases to trimming and J lost 11 bases; unmatched junction nucleotides: 3. CDR3 sequence: CASSLTKGAAFF. The CDR3 nucleotides read TGTGCCAGCAGCTTAACCAAGGGGGCGGCTTTCTTT.

About this clonotype itself: This CDR3 fails to terminate in the conserved phenylalanine or tryptophan, so it likely reflects a read error. The chain employs TRBV6-5 and TRBJ2-3; D remains unclear. The CDR3 contains 15 residues. Germline CDR1 and CDR2: MNHEY and SVGAGI. Trimming removed 2 bases at V and 2 bases at J, with 11 bases between. As DNA, the CDR3 is TGTGCCAGCAGTTACGGGGTGGGGATCACAGATACGCAGTATTTG. Its protein is CASSYGVGITDTQYL.